The clone carrying this TCR beta chain was recorded a few times. The antigen is undetermined. Quantitative 5'-RACE with molecular barcodes produced the TCR beta libraries. TCRdb used MiXCR to reprocess the 5' RACE reads, holding one entry per CDR3 protein. The table includes about 360,000 distinct CDR3 sequences, roughly 15% detected once. The entry originates in a study of CD8 T cells in ankylosing spondylitis. Points from the study as a whole: There were earlier reports of some motif variants in reactive arthritis synovial fluid and blood. What appeared characteristic of ankylosing spondylitis blood was a TCR beta motif of about eight highly homologous variants.

CDR1 is SGHRS and CDR2 is YFSETQ in the germline V gene. This CDR3 region has 13 residues. V was cut by 4 bases and J by 5 bases, with 12 bases left in between. The sample was blood, either unsorted or a sorted T cell fraction (not recorded which). The TCR comes from a male donor with ankylosing spondylitis or in good health (not recorded which). The V and J genes are TRBV5-1 and TRBJ2-5, with D perhaps TRBD2 (6 bases). CDR3 in amino acids: CASSPMGGETQYF. CDR3 nucleotide sequence: TGCGCCAGCAGCCCAATGGGGGGTGAGACCCAGTACTTC.